This T cell receptor (beta chain) appears in the sequencing data of a study of cytomegalovirus exposure and HLA in healthy donors. General study results and limits: Accurate prediction of HLA-A and HLA-B alleles (for most subjects) was reportedly achieved from TCR beta sequences. Reportedly, diagnosis of cytomegalovirus status by the classifier showed high specificity and sensitivity. With later analysis, a missense DCLRE1C variant became linked to TCR beta V- and J-gene trimming. In vitro work confirmed that a few CMV-associated chains recognize CMV antigens.

The table lists this clone with a few counts. Its specificity is unknown. Both 60 Vbeta primers and 13 Jbeta primers went into the PCR. Repertoires were generated with immunoSEQ multiplex PCR, while TCRdb's copy carries only in-frame clones and drops some. This table holds about 100,000 clones, around 80% found once. This CDR3 is 14 amino acids long. Trimming shortened V by 1 base and J by 0 bases, and 5 bases separated the two germline ends. CDR1 is SGHRS and CDR2 is YFSETQ in the germline V gene. The sequence was obtained from a woman between 40 and 50 years old in good health and CMV-seronegative. The V call is TRBV5-1, the J call TRBJ2-1; D gene uncertain. The sample comprised PBMCs. The DNA for the CDR3 is TGCGCCAGCAGCTTGTCGAGCTCCTACAATGAGCAGTTCTTC. Protein product: CASSLSSSYNEQFF.